This T cell receptor (beta chain) comes out of a study of T cell repertoires in cytomegalovirus infection. On the study more broadly: The authors used CMV epitopes that were HLA-C-restricted (recently identified) and HLA-B-restricted (well studied). In public TCR beta signatures, there were indications of both CMV infection and matching HLA type. Study-wide points: The cumulative frequency of public TCR beta families identified carriers of CMV plus the relevant HLA. Ex vivo, HLA-C-restricted CMV-specific TCR beta clonotypes prevailed over the rest of the response.

Only a few counts were recorded for this clonotype. Its target is not known. Each CDR3 protein gets one entry after TCRdb re-called the reads with MiXCR. Of approximately 990,000 distinct CDR3 sequences listed, around 32% were seen once; the top ten hold over 12%. After removal of 5 bases from V and 14 bases from J, the junction contained 16 bases not matched to a gene. Germline V gene sequence: CDR1 SGHVS, CDR2 FQNEAQ. The CDR3 is made up of 15 amino acids. This sample comprised cultured CD8+ T cells from PBMCs, obtained from culture after CMV antigen stimulation. The rearrangement links TRBV7-8 to TRBJ2-1; TRBD2 agrees at 9 bases. This TCR was recovered from a human donor in good health (CMV status not recorded). Some clones in this sample may be carry-over from other donors' samples. The CDR3 is CASSDTIGAGGPKFF. The CDR3 nucleotides read TGTGCCAGCAGCGACACCATTGGGGCGGGGGGGCCTAAGTTCTTC.